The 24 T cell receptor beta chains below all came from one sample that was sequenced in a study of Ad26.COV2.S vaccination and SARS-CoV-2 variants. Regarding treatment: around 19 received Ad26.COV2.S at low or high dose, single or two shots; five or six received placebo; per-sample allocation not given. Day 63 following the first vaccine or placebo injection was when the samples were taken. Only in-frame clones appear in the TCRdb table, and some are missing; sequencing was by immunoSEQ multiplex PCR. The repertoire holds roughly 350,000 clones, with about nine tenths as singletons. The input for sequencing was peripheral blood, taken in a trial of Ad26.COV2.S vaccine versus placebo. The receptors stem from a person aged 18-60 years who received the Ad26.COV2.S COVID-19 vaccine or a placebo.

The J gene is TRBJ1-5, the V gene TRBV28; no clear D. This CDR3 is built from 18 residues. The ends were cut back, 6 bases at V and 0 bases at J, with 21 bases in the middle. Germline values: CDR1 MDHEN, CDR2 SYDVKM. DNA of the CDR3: TGTGCCAGCAGATCGGACTTCGAGTCGCAATATAGCAATCAGCCCCAGCATTTT. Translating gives CASRSDFESQYSNQPQHF.

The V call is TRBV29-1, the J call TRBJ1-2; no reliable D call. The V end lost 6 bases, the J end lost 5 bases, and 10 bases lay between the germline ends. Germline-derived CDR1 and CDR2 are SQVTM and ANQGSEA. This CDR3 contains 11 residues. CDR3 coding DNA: TGCAGCGTCCGGACGGAGTATGGCTACACCTTC. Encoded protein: CSVRTEYGYTF. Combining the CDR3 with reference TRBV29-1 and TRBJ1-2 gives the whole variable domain SAVISQKPSRDICQRGTSLTIQCQVDSQVTMMFWYRQQPGQSLTLIATANQGSEATYESGFVIDKFPISRPNLTFSTLTVSNMSPEDSSIYLCSVRTEYGYTFGSGTRLTVV.

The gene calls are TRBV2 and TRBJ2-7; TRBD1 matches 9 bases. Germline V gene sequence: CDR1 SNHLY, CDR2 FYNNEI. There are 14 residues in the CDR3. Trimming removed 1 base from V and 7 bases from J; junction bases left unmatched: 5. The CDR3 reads CASSEVQGAGEQYF. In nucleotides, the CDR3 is TGTGCCAGCAGTGAAGTACAGGGGGCAGGGGAGCAGTACTTC.

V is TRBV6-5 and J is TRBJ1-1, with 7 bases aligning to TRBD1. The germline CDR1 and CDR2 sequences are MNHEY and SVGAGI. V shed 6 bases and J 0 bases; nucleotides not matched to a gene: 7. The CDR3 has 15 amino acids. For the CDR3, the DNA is TGTGCCAGCAGATCTGGGACAGTTTTGAACACTGAAGCTTTCTTT. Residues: CASRSGTVLNTEAFF.

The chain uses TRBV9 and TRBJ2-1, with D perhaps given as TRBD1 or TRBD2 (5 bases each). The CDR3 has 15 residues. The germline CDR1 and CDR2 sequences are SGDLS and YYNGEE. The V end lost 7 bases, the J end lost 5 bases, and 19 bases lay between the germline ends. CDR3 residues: CASADGGSFHNEQFF. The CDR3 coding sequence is TGTGCCAGCGCTGATGGGGGTTCTTTCCACAATGAGCAGTTCTTC.

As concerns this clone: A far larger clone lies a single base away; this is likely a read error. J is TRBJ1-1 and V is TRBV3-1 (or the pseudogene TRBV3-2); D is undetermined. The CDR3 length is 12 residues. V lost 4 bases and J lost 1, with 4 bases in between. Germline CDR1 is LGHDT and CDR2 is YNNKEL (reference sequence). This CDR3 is CASSPGNTEAFF. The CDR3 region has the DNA TGTGCCAGCAGCCCAGGGAACACTGAAGCTTTCTTT.

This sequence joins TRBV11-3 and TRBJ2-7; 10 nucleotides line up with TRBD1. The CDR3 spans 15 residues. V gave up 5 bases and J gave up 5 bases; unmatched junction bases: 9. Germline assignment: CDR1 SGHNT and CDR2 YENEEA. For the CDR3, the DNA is TGTGCCAGCAGCGCGAGACAGGGGGCCAGGAACGAGCAGTACTTC. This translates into CASSARQGARNEQYF.

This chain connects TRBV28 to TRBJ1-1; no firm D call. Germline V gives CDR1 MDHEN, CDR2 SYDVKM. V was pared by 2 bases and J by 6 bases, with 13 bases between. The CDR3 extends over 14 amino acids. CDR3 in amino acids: CASSLPVIPPEAFF. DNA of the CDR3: TGTGCCAGCAGTTTACCAGTTATCCCCCCTGAAGCTTTCTTT.

The CDR3 DNA reads TGTGCCAGCAGAATGGGACACAACTATGGCTACACCTTC. It specifies CASRMGHNYGYTF. This sequence joins TRBV7-9 and TRBJ1-2, with a possible D match to TRBD1 (6 bases). Germline lookup yields CDR1 SEHNR and CDR2 FQNEAQ (reference sequence). There are 13 residues in the CDR3. Deletions cut 6 bases from V and 2 bases from J, with 10 bases between.

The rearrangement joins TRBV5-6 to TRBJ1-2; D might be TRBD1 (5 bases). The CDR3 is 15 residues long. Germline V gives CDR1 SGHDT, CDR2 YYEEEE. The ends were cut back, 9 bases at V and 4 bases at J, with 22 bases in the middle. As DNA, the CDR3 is TGTGCCACATTTCCCGGAGGGGCCGGGTTCTATGGCTACACCTTC. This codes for CATFPGGAGFYGYTF. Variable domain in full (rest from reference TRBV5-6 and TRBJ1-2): DAGVTQSPTHLIKTRGQQVTLRCSPKSGHDTVSWYQQALGQGPQFIFQYYEEEERQRGNFPDRFSGHQFPNYSSELNVNALLLGDSALYLCATFPGGAGFYGYTFGSGTRLTVV.

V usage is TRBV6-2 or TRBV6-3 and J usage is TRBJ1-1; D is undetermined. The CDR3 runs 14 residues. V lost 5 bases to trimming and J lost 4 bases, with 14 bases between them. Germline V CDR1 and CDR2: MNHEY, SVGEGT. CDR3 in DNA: TGTGCCAGCAGTACTGGGCGTGGAACCACTGAAGCTTTCTTT. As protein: CASSTGRGTTEAFF.

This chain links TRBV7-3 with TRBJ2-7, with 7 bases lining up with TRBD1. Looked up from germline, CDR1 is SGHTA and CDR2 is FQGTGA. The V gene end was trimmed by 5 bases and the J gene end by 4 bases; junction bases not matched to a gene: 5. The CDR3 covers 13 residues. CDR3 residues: CASSERQGYEQYF. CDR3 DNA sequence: TGTGCCAGCAGCGAAAGACAGGGATACGAGCAGTACTTC.

CDR3 bases: TGCGCCAGCAGCCAAGACCCAAATATGAACACTGAAGCTTTCTTT. Translating it yields CASSQDPNMNTEAFF. This chain connects TRBV4-3 to TRBJ1-1; D gene uncertain. This CDR3 has 15 amino acids. Germline CDR1 and CDR2: LGHNA and YSLEER. The germline V and J ends were trimmed by 0 bases and 0 bases, with 8 bases remaining between them.

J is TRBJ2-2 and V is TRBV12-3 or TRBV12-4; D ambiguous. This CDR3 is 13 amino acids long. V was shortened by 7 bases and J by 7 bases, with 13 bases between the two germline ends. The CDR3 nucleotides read TGTGCCAGCACCCCCGCCCGGAGCGGGGAGCTGTTTTTT. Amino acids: CASTPARSGELFF.

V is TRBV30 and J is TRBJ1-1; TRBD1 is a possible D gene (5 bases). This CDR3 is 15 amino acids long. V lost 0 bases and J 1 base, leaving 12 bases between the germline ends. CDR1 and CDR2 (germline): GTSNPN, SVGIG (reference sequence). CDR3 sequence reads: CAWSVHETENTEAFF. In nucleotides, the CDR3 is TGTGCCTGGAGTGTACATGAGACAGAGAACACTGAAGCTTTCTTT.

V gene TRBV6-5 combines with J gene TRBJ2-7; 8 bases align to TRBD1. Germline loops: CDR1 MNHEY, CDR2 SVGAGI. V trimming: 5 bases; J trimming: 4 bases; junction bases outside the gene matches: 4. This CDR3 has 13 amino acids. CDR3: CASSRDRGYEQYF. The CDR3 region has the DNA TGTGCCAGCAGTCGCGACAGGGGATACGAGCAGTACTTC.

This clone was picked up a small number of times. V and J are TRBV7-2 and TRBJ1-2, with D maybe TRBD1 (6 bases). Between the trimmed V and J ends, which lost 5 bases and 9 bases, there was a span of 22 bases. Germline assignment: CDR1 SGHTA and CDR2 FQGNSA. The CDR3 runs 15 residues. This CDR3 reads CASSTRGGPGGSYTF. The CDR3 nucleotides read TGTGCCAGCAGCACCCGCGGGGGGCCCGGAGGGAGCTACACCTTC.

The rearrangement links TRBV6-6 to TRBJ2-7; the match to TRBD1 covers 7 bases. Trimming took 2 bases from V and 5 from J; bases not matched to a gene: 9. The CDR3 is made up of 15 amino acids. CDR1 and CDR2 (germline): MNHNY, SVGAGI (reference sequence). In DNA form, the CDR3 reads TGTGCCAGCAGTTACGCGACACCACAGGGGAACGAGCAGTACTTC. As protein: CASSYATPQGNEQYF.

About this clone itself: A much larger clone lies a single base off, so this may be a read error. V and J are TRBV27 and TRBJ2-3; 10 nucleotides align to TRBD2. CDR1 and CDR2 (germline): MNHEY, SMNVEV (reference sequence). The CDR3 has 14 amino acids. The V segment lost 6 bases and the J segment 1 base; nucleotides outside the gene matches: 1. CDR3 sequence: CASSGTSGTDTQYF. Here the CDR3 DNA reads TGTGCCAGCAGCGGGACTAGCGGCACAGATACGCAGTATTTT.

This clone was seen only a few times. The CDR3 spells CATSRGRRDQNTIYF. As DNA, the CDR3 is TGTGCCACCAGCAGAGGACGGAGAGATCAAAACACCATATATTTT. The chain has TRBV15 and TRBJ1-3; D is unclear. Between the trimmed V and J ends, which lost 1 base and 6 bases, there was a span of 13 bases. This CDR3 has 15 residues. The germline V gene encodes CDR1 LNHNV and CDR2 YYDKDF (reference sequence). Drawing the rest from reference TRBV15 and TRBJ1-3, the complete variable domain is DAMVIQNPRYQVTQFGKPVTLSCSQTLNHNVMYWYQQKSSQAPKLLFHYYDKDFNNEADTPDNFQSRRPNTSFCFLDIRSPGLGDTAMYLCATSRGRRDQNTIYFGEGSWLTVV.

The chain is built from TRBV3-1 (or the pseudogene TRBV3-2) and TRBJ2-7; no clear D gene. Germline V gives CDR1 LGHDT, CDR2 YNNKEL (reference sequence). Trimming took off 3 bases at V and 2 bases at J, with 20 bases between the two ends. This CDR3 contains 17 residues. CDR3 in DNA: TGTGCCAGCAGCCACAGATCGACGTTGGGTTGGGCCTACGAGCAGTACTTC. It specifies CASSHRSTLGWAYEQYF.

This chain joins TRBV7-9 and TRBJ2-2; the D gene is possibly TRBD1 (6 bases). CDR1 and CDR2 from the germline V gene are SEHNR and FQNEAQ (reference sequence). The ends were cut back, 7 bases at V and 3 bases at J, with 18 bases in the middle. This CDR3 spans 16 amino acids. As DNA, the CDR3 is TGTGCCAGCAACAATAACCGGGACACTCACACCGGGGAGCTGTTTTTT. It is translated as CASNNNRDTHTGELFF.

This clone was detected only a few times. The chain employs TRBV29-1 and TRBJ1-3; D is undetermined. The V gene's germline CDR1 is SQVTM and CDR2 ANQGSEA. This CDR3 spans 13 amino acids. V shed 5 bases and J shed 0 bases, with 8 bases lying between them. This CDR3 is CSVTANSGNTIYF. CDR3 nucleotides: TGCAGCGTTACAGCGAACTCTGGAAACACCATATATTTT.

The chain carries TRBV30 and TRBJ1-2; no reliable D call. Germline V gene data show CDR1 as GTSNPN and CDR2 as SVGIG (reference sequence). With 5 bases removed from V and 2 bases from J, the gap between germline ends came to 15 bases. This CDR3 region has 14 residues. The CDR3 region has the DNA TGTGCCTGGTTCGGACGCAATTTCAACTATGGCTACACCTTC. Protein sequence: CAWFGRNFNYGYTF.